This T cell receptor beta chain was identified in a study of cytomegalovirus exposure and HLA in healthy donors (dated by TCRdb to 2017 to 2019). About the full investigation: A later analysis indicated that the 130 or so validation repertoires were generated on the platform also employed for the approximately 700 repertoires of the first cohort. The study aimed to test whether signatures of past pathogen exposure could be identified by cataloging public T cell receptors. High-throughput TCR immunosequencing, statistical association of individual TCRs with disease status, and machine learning were combined to predict cytomegalovirus infection status. Along with the approximately 650-subject first cohort, a separate validation cohort of over 90 different subjects was used. What the study reported, not specific to this receptor: Cytomegalovirus status was reported to be diagnosed by the classifier with high specificity and sensitivity in both the original and validation cohorts. A few of the identified cytomegalovirus-associated TCR beta chains were confirmed in vitro to be specific for cytomegalovirus antigens. The authors suggested that the approach could potentially be generalized to other disease states and immunological phenotypes. In a later analysis, TCRs clustered in the first cohort were found to also tend to co-occur in the 100 to 150 validation repertoires, with 94% of cluster scores above 0. A total of 150 or so TCR beta chains were listed by the study as associated with cytomegalovirus. Most TCR sequences were seen in very few donors, while some public TCRs were found in many individuals. All 120 or so repertoires were used to score co-occurrence in the validation cohort in a later analysis, because that analysis had no HLA typing for the cohort.

A remark on this clone: The target of this receptor is not known. Qualities for individual bases were not recorded, and no much larger clone is one base off.

Receptor amplification or capture employed the immunoSEQ multiplex PCR assay. Per the authors' processing: A statistical classification framework was developed to diagnose cytomegalovirus status using the catalog of TCR beta chain sequences. Entries here come from immuneACCESS through TCRdb and include only in-frame sequences with V and J called. Some clones fail to appear in such tables; in the studies checked, an unresolved V gene covers under half of the shortfall, and the cause of the remainder is unknown. V, J and clone size are taken as reported in that table, and D and trimming were inferred from the DNA itself. The sample table shows some 170,000 clones, and approximately 87% are seen once. Of the sample, about 1.5% falls within the top ten clones. Donors formed part of the validation cohort, which comprised 120 subjects and was distinct from the first cohort of several hundred subjects.

V is reduced by 0 bases and J by 0 bases, leaving a spacing of 11 bases between them. Counted from cysteine to phenylalanine, this CDR3 has 17 amino acids. Only the CDR3 DNA stays, 51 bases, in frame from base 1. The germline V gene sets CDR1 to MGHRA and CDR2 to YSYEKL. Sequencing used PBMCs. The V and J segments used are TRBV4-1 and TRBJ1-4; a tentative D call is TRBD1 (5 bases match). The source of this sequence is a woman in her thirties in good health and CMV-seronegative. The nucleotide sequence is TGCGCCAGCAGCCAAGATCCGGGGGAGGCAACTAATGAAAAACTGTTTTTT. Protein translation: CASSQDPGEATNEKLFF.